A single count supports the clone carrying this T cell receptor beta chain. This CDR3 region has 13 residues. These data belong to a study of OX40 agonist ivuxolimab in advanced cancers. The method was immunoSEQ multiplex PCR; TCRdb's version includes in-frame clones alone and lacks a portion of them. The top ten clones hold over 0.35% of a sample with just under 75,000 clones, 92% of them seen once. The source of this sequence is an adult with an advanced solid tumor such as melanoma, head and neck, liver or kidney cancer. Here the sequenced sample was CD4+ or CD8+ T cells sorted from blood, taken in a trial of the OX40 agonist ivuxolimab. V and J are TRBV21-1 and TRBJ2-7; TRBD1, as called in the table, went unchecked against the DNA. TRBV21-1 is marked as a pseudogene. CDR3 nucleotides: TGTGCCAGCCTCCGGGACAGGGTCTACGAGCAGTACTTC. The encoded protein is CASLRDRVYEQYF.